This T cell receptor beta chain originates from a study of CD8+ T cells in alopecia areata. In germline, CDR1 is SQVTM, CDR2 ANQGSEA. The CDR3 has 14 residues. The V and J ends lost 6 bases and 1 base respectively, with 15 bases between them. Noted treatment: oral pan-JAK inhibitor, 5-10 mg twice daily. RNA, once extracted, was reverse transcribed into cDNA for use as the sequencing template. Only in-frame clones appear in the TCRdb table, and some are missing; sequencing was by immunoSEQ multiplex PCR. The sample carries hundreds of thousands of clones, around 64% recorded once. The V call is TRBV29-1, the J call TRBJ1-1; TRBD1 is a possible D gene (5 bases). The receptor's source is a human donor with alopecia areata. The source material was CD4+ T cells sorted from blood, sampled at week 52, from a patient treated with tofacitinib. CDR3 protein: CSVPSAGTNTEAFF. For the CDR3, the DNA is TGCAGCGTCCCGTCGGCAGGGACGAACACTGAAGCTTTCTTT.